This T cell receptor (beta chain) appears in the sequencing data of a study of cytomegalovirus exposure and HLA in healthy donors. Primers: 60 Vbeta forward and 13 Jbeta reverse. Libraries were prepared by immunoSEQ multiplex PCR; TCRdb keeps only in-frame clonotypes and omits some of them. Of about 170,000 clones listed, under 85% are singletons. In germline, CDR1 is MDHEN, CDR2 SYDVKM. The CDR3 is 15 amino acids. The germline V and J ends were trimmed by 6 bases and 2 bases, with 14 bases remaining between them. The sequence derives from a female donor in good health and CMV-seronegative. The chain uses TRBV28 and TRBJ2-1, with TRBD2 as a possible D gene (6 bases). Sequenced material: PBMCs. CDR3 bases: TGTGCCAGCAGCCTGCGCGGGGTGGCCTACAATGAGCAGTTCTTC. Amino acid sequence: CASSLRGVAYNEQFF. The variable domain in full, with the rest retrieved from reference TRBV28 and TRBJ2-1, is DVKVTQSSRYLVKRTGEKVFLECVQDMDHENMFWYRQDPGLGLRLIYFSYDVKMKEKGDIPEGYSVSREKKERFSLILESASTNQTSMYLCASSLRGVAYNEQFFGPGTRLTVL.